This T cell receptor beta chain was sequenced in a study of blood T cell repertoires in COVID-19. Study-level information: The cDNA or gDNA used as material had been derived from T cells, B-cell-depleted T cells, or PBMCs.

Assignment of participants to cohorts was predicated upon participant-reported clinical history. Sequencing was performed with immunoSEQ multiplex PCR; in TCRdb, only in-frame clones are kept and a portion is missing. The sample lists approximately 440,000 clones; roughly 90% were seen once. Losses at the gene ends were 4 bases for V and 5 bases for J; bases not matched to a gene: 5. CDR3 length equals 13 residues. Germline V gene data show CDR1 as SGHRS and CDR2 as YFSETQ. V and J are TRBV5-1 and TRBJ1-1; 7 bases line up with TRBD1. This sequence originates from a woman between 18 and 29 years old who had recovered from COVID-19. Sequencing input: PBMCs or T cells enriched from blood (not recorded which). For the CDR3, the DNA is TGCGCCAGCAGCGCGGGACAGCTAACTGAAGCTTTCTTT. Translating gives CASSAGQLTEAFF.